These 29 T cell receptor beta chains came from one sample sequenced in a study of blood T cells in healthy people across ages. It was with a sample-barcoded 5' primer and a J-beta primer mix that a second PCR of roughly 7 to 12 cycles was run. One entry per CDR3 protein results from TCRdb running MiXCR on the 5' RACE reads. Of roughly 2 million distinct CDR3 sequences in the sample, around 50% were seen once. Sequencing input: blood. The source of these receptors is a woman between 40 and 50 years old in good health.

The chain links TRBV6-1 to TRBJ2-7; D is undetermined. Germline assignment: CDR1 MNHNS and CDR2 SASEGT. The CDR3 is 15 residues long. Between the trimmed V and J ends, which lost 1 base and 0 bases, there was a span of 10 bases. CDR3 bases: TGTGCCAGCAGTGAAGTATGGCAGAGCTCCTACGAGCAGTACTTC. Encoded protein: CASSEVWQSSYEQYF.

This clonotype has more than one count but fewer than ten. The chain carries TRBV28 and TRBJ2-7; the D gene is possibly TRBD1 (7 bases). CDR3 length: 15 amino acids. Germline CDR1 and CDR2: MDHEN and SYDVKM. Between the trimmed V and J ends, which lost 4 bases and 4 bases, there was a span of 17 bases. The CDR3 region is CASSSTGAGNYEQYF. The CDR3 DNA reads TGTGCCAGCAGTTCTACAGGGGCGGGGAATTACGAGCAGTACTTC. Full variable domain (rest looked up from reference TRBV28 and TRBJ2-7): DVKVTQSSRYLVKRTGEKVFLECVQDMDHENMFWYRQDPGLGLRLIYFSYDVKMKEKGDIPEGYSVSREKKERFSLILESASTNQTSMYLCASSSTGAGNYEQYFGPGTRLTVT.

The genes are TRBV12-3 or TRBV12-4 and TRBJ1-1; D gene unclear. V was cut by 5 bases and J by 11 bases, with 15 bases left in between. This CDR3 has 12 amino acids. In DNA form, the CDR3 reads TGTGCCAGCAGTCTCTGGGGAGAATTGGCTTTCTTT. Amino acids: CASSLWGELAFF.

This chain connects TRBV20-1 to TRBJ2-3; 14 bases are a match to TRBD2. CDR3 length equals 18 residues. V was clipped by 6 bases and J by 5 bases; unmatched bases: 16. Germline values: CDR1 DFQATT, CDR2 SNEGSKA (reference sequence). CDR3 amino acids: CSALTSGGAGFFIDTQYF. The CDR3 region has the DNA TGCAGTGCGCTGACTAGCGGGGGGGCCGGTTTTTTCATAGATACGCAGTATTTT.

This clonotype was observed a few times. This chain uses TRBV12-3 or TRBV12-4 with TRBJ1-6, with D uncertain. V lost 5 bases to trimming and J lost 3 bases, with 14 bases between them. The CDR3 contains 16 residues. CDR3 in amino acids: CASSPSPAGYNSPLHF. The CDR3 region has the DNA TGTGCCAGCAGTCCGAGCCCGGCAGGCTATAATTCACCCCTCCACTTT.

This clonotype has more than one count but fewer than ten. This chain connects TRBV7-8 to TRBJ2-1, with D uncertain. CDR3 length: 11 amino acids. V lost 5 bases, J lost 9 bases, and 8 bases lay in between. Germline V gives CDR1 SGHVS, CDR2 FQNEAQ. CDR3 bases: TGTGCCAGCAGCCCTCCGGGTGAGCAGTTCTTC. Translating it yields CASSPPGEQFF.

The gene calls are TRBV2 and TRBJ2-3; D is possibly TRBD1 (5 bases). Germline CDR1 reads SNHLY; CDR2 reads FYNNEI. The CDR3 has 14 amino acids. V was clipped by 4 bases and J by 3 bases, with 11 bases between them. The CDR3 here is CASSAQGRTDTQYF. In DNA form, the CDR3 reads TGTGCCAGCAGTGCCCAGGGCAGGACAGATACGCAGTATTTT.

V gene TRBV24-1 combines with J gene TRBJ2-5; 9 nucleotides line up with TRBD1. V dropped 7 bases and J dropped 2; count of bases not matched to a gene: 4. CDR3 size: 14 residues. In germline, CDR1 is KGHDR, CDR2 SFDVKD. The CDR3 sequence: CATRGTGQQETQYF. As DNA, the CDR3 is TGTGCCACCAGAGGGACAGGGCAACAAGAGACCCAGTACTTC.

The gene calls are TRBV6-1 and TRBJ1-4, with a weak D call TRBD1 (5 bases). Germline lookup yields CDR1 MNHNS and CDR2 SASEGT. The CDR3 sequence is 14 residues long. Trimming cost V 5 bases and J 5 bases, with 12 bases left between them. CDR3 coding DNA: TGTGCCAGCAGTCCCGGGACTTGGAATGAAAAACTGTTTTTT. This sequence encodes CASSPGTWNEKLFF.

This clonotype was picked up a small number of times. V usage is TRBV6-5 and J usage is TRBJ2-7; the match to TRBD1 covers 8 bases. The CDR3 is 13 amino acids. After removal of 6 bases from V and 3 bases from J, the junction contained 4 bases not matched to a gene. CDR1 MNHEY and CDR2 SVGAGI come from the germline V gene. The DNA of the CDR3 is TGTGCCAGCAGAGGGACAGGCCACTACGAGCAGTACTTC. Translating gives CASRGTGHYEQYF.

This clonotype was observed a single time. This chain connects TRBV11-2 to TRBJ1-5; D not certain. This CDR3 comprises 12 residues. The V and J ends lost 5 bases and 6 bases respectively, with 8 bases between them. CDR1 SGHAT and CDR2 FQNNGV come from the germline V gene. This CDR3 reads CASSRTGQPQHF. Here the CDR3 DNA reads TGTGCCAGCAGCAGAACCGGTCAGCCCCAGCATTTT.

This clonotype showed up just a few times. V gene TRBV2 combines with J gene TRBJ2-3; the match to TRBD2 covers 11 bases. The V and J ends lost 8 bases and 2 bases, in that order; junction bases with no gene match: 6. Germline V gene lookup returns CDR1 SNHLY and CDR2 FYNNEI. This CDR3 spans 15 amino acids. CDR3 in DNA: TGTGCCAGCCCCGGGACTAGCGGCCTCACAGATACGCAGTATTTT. Encoded protein: CASPGTSGLTDTQYF.

This clonotype was recorded a few times. V gene TRBV11-2 combines with J gene TRBJ2-7; TRBD2 is a possible D gene (7 bases). V lost 5 bases and J lost 2, with 13 bases in between. Germline V lookup: CDR1 SGHAT, CDR2 FQNNGV. This CDR3 region has 14 residues. The CDR3 DNA is TGTGCCAGCAGCCCAGACGGGGGGCCCTACGAGCAGTACTTC. It is translated as CASSPDGGPYEQYF.

This clonotype was observed a few times. The CDR3 DNA reads TGTGCCAGCAAGACCACAGGGGAACGCTCCTACGAGCAGTACTTC. This encodes CASKTTGERSYEQYF. The chain is built from TRBV6-5 and TRBJ2-7; TRBD1 agrees at 7 bases. Germline CDR1 reads MNHEY; CDR2 reads SVGAGI. CDR3 length: 15 amino acids. V shed 7 bases, J shed 0 bases, and the junction held 9 bases outside the gene matches.

The chain is built from TRBV4-3 and TRBJ2-3, with TRBD2 identical over 9 bases. CDR3 length equals 17 residues. J gave up 2 bases and V 0 bases, and 6 bases lay outside the gene matches. Germline CDR1 is LGHNA and CDR2 is YSLEER. For the CDR3, the DNA is TGCGCCAGCAGCCAAGAAGAGCTAGCGGGAACCACAGATACGCAGTATTTT. Its protein product is CASSQEELAGTTDTQYF.

In this sample, this clonotype turned up a few times. This chain joins TRBV13 and TRBJ2-3; D is unresolved. The germline gives CDR1 PRHDT, CDR2 FYEKMQ (reference sequence). The CDR3 is 12 amino acids. V gave up 5 bases and J gave up 5 bases, with 8 bases separating them. DNA for the CDR3: TGTGCCAGCAGCCCCGCGCAAGATACGCAGTATTTT. Residues: CASSPAQDTQYF.

The chain has TRBV29-1 and TRBJ2-7; the D gene could be TRBD1 or TRBD2 (5 bases each). Germline-derived CDR1 and CDR2 are SQVTM and ANQGSEA. Between the trimmed V and J ends, which lost 4 bases and 3 bases, there was a span of 25 bases. The CDR3 is 17 amino acids. As DNA, the CDR3 is TGCAGCGTTGGGTTCACAGGCGGCCCCGGGAACTTCTACGAGCAGTACTTC. This gives the protein CSVGFTGGPGNFYEQYF.

The chain couples TRBV5-1 to TRBJ1-6; no definite D call. The CDR3 is made up of 16 amino acids. In germline, CDR1 is SGHRS, CDR2 YFSETQ. Trimming cost V 2 bases and J 0 bases, with 9 bases left between them. The CDR3 region is CASSFKQGSYNSPLHF. CDR3 sequence (DNA): TGCGCCAGCAGCTTCAAGCAAGGCTCCTATAATTCACCCCTCCACTTT.

This sequence joins TRBV10-3 and TRBJ2-1; 10 nucleotides align to TRBD2. Germline CDR1 reads ENHRY; CDR2 reads SYGVKD. The CDR3 runs 15 residues. J was trimmed by 2 bases and V by 6 bases; bases with no gene match: 4. The DNA of the CDR3 is TGTGCCATCAGAGGGCTAGCGGGGGCCTACAATGAGCAGTTCTTC. Amino acids: CAIRGLAGAYNEQFF.

Only a few counts were recorded for this clonotype. The gene calls are TRBV27 and TRBJ2-7; TRBD1 matches at 12 bases. Per germline, CDR1 MNHEY and CDR2 SMNVEV (reference sequence). J gave up 7 bases and V 5 bases, and 15 bases lay outside the gene matches. The CDR3 loop spans 17 amino acids. CDR3 bases: TGTGCCAGCAGTGCACCCGCGGGACAGGGGGCGGTAGATGAGCAGTACTTC. This encodes CASSAPAGQGAVDEQYF.

The chain joins TRBV7-2 to TRBJ1-4; TRBD1 matches 7 bases. The CDR3 runs to 15 residues. V dropped 4 bases and J dropped 5; count of bases not matched to a gene: 7. Germline V gives CDR1 SGHTA, CDR2 FQGNSA. The CDR3 spells CASSSYPTGNEKLFF. DNA of the CDR3: TGTGCCAGCAGCTCTTACCCGACAGGGAATGAAAAACTGTTTTTT.

The V and J genes are TRBV5-1 and TRBJ2-6; D might be TRBD1 (5 bases). V was clipped by 0 bases and J by 2 bases, with 18 bases between them. Germline lookup yields CDR1 SGHRS and CDR2 YFSETQ. The CDR3 consists of 19 residues. The chain's CDR3 is CASSLDQGRVPPGANVLTF. CDR3 DNA: TGCGCCAGCAGCTTGGATCAGGGCAGGGTACCTCCTGGGGCCAACGTCCTGACTTTC.

The CDR3 reads CASSLSGTGMDGYTF. In DNA form, the CDR3 reads TGCGCCAGCAGCTTGAGTGGGACAGGGATGGATGGCTACACCTTC. This chain uses TRBV5-1 with TRBJ1-2, with 9 bases aligning to TRBD1. Germline CDR1 SGHRS, CDR2 YFSETQ. V lost 1 base and J lost 6; bases outside the gene matches: 7. This CDR3 contains 15 residues.

With regard to this clonotype: The germline gene is not matched at one end of the junction; a read error may be the cause. This chain uses TRBV5-5 with TRBJ2-4; TRBD2 might be the D (5 bases). This CDR3 is 14 amino acids long. Germline-derived CDR1 and CDR2 are SGHKS and YYEKEE (reference sequence). The CDR3 here is CASSHVLAKSIQYF. DNA of the CDR3: TGTGCCAGCAGCCATGTCCTAGCCAAAAGCATTCAGTACTTC.

The CDR3 region has the DNA TGTGCCAGCAGCGGAATGACGCTTGGGACTGGCGATGAGCAGTTCTTC. Its translation is CASSGMTLGTGDEQFF. The gene calls are TRBV9 and TRBJ2-1; possibly TRBD2 for D (6 bases). The CDR3 spans 16 residues. Looked up from germline, CDR1 is SGDLS and CDR2 is YYNGEE. V dropped 3 bases and J dropped 8 bases, with 21 bases sitting between them.

This clonotype was picked up a small number of times. Written as DNA, the CDR3 is TGCAGTGCTAGTAGGCTAGCGGGGGGAGGGGCAGATACGCAGTATTTT. This gives the protein CSASRLAGGGADTQYF. V and J are TRBV20-1 and TRBJ2-3, with TRBD2 identical over 11 bases. V shed 3 bases and J 4 bases; nucleotides not matched to a gene: 9. Germline CDR1 reads DFQATT; CDR2 reads SNEGSKA (reference sequence). The CDR3 runs to 16 residues.

Only a few counts were recorded for this clonotype. The rearrangement joins TRBV29-1 to TRBJ1-2; possible D gene TRBD1, 5 bases. There are 12 residues in the CDR3. The germline V gene has CDR1 SQVTM and CDR2 ANQGSEA. V shed 4 bases and J shed 4 bases, with 10 bases lying between them. The CDR3 region has the DNA TGCAGCGTTGCAGAGGGGACCTATGGCTACACCTTC. Translated: CSVAEGTYGYTF.

J is TRBJ2-3 and V is TRBV7-8; the D gene is possibly TRBD2 (6 bases). Trimming pared 1 base from V and 0 bases from J, leaving 20 bases between. Germline V gene lookup returns CDR1 SGHVS and CDR2 FQNEAQ. There are 19 residues in the CDR3. The CDR3 sequence is CASSLVRWRGGESTDTQYF. CDR3 in DNA: TGTGCCAGCAGCTTAGTGAGGTGGCGTGGCGGGGAGAGCACAGATACGCAGTATTTT.

V gene TRBV6-2 or TRBV6-3 combines with J gene TRBJ1-5, with unresolved D. Germline V gene sequence: CDR1 MNHEY, CDR2 SVGEGT. Trimming pared 2 bases from V and 4 bases from J, leaving 6 bases between. The CDR3 has 13 amino acids. CDR3 bases: TGTGCCAGCAGTTACGTTTTTAATCAGCCCCAGCATTTT. Its protein product is CASSYVFNQPQHF.